The 22 T cell receptor beta chains below were found in one sample sequenced in a study of T cell changes during pregnancy in multiple sclerosis. Profiling relied on immunoSEQ multiplex PCR, and the TCRdb table lists in-frame clones only, not all of them. The sample shows over 100,000 clones, 92% of them seen only once. This sample comprised peripheral blood, obtained in the third trimester of pregnancy. These TCRs come from a female donor with multiple sclerosis, enrolled in a pregnancy study.

The chain joins TRBV7-9 to TRBJ1-2; possible D gene TRBD1, 5 bases. This CDR3 comprises 15 residues. Germline lookup yields CDR1 SEHNR and CDR2 FQNEAQ (reference sequence). V gave up 5 bases and J gave up 3 bases, with 16 bases separating them. The CDR3, as DNA: TGTGCCAGCAGCCACGACAGACGAGAACACTATGGCTACACCTTC. Protein sequence: CASSHDRREHYGYTF. Supplemented by reference TRBV7-9 and TRBJ1-2, the full variable domain reads DTGVSQNPRHKITKRGQNVTFRCDPISEHNRLYWYRQTLGQGPEFLTYFQNEAQLEKSRLLSDRFSAERPKGSFSTLEIQRTEQGDSAMYLCASSHDRREHYGYTFGSGTRLTVV.

The rearrangement joins TRBV27 to TRBJ1-1; the D gene is possibly TRBD1 (6 bases). The CDR3 has 16 amino acids. The germline V gene encodes CDR1 MNHEY and CDR2 SMNVEV (reference sequence). V was shortened by 4 bases and J by 0 bases, with 15 bases between the two germline ends. The CDR3 reads CASSSWRGPMNTEAFF. For the CDR3, the DNA is TGTGCCAGCAGTTCCTGGCGGGGGCCAATGAACACTGAAGCTTTCTTT.

The V gene is TRBV5-1, the J gene TRBJ2-5; 9 nucleotides match TRBD2. Germline assignment: CDR1 SGHRS and CDR2 YFSETQ. The CDR3 covers 16 residues. Trimming removed 0 bases from V and 2 bases from J; junction bases left unmatched: 5. The CDR3 sequence is CASSLVGGGAQETQYF. The CDR3 coding sequence is TGCGCCAGCAGCTTGGTTGGCGGGGGGGCGCAAGAGACCCAGTACTTC.

This clone was counted a few times. The chain uses TRBV6-1 and TRBJ1-1, with unresolved D. This CDR3 has 14 amino acids. V was pared by 4 bases and J by 2 bases, with 11 bases between. Germline values: CDR1 MNHNS, CDR2 SASEGT. CDR3 loop: CASSVKSLNTEAFF. The CDR3 coding sequence is TGTGCCAGCAGTGTGAAGAGCTTAAACACTGAAGCTTTCTTT.

This chain links TRBV27 with TRBJ1-1; no clear D. The V end was cut by 2 bases, the J end by 1 base, with 11 bases between. This CDR3 spans 15 amino acids. Germline assignment: CDR1 MNHEY and CDR2 SMNVEV (reference sequence). As DNA, the CDR3 is TGTGCCAGCAGTTTAGCCGTCGGAGGGAACACTGAAGCTTTCTTT. Translation gives CASSLAVGGNTEAFF.

The chain is built from TRBV7-8 and TRBJ2-5; a possible D gene is TRBD1 (5 bases). Germline assignment: CDR1 SGHVS and CDR2 FQNEAQ. This CDR3 has 14 residues. Trimming took 2 bases from V and 9 from J, leaving 16 bases between them. The CDR3 nucleotides read TGTGCCAGCAGCTTAAGGGGAATAGAGACGTCCCAGTACTTC. It codes for CASSLRGIETSQYF.

The chain combines TRBV14 with TRBJ1-2; 7 nucleotides match TRBD1. This CDR3 region has 15 residues. Germline CDR1 is SGHDN and CDR2 is FVKESK. Losses at the gene ends were 3 bases for V and 5 bases for J; bases not matched to a gene: 9. CDR3 in DNA: TGTGCCAGCAGCCAGCACTCACAGGGGTTGTATGGCTACACCTTC. Translation: CASSQHSQGLYGYTF.

V is TRBV30 and J is TRBJ1-4; D might be TRBD1 (6 bases). V was clipped by 5 bases and J by 4 bases, with 11 bases between them. The CDR3 totals 13 residues. Germline CDR1 reads GTSNPN; CDR2 reads SVGIG (reference sequence). CDR3 residues: CAWDPGVNEKLFF. The CDR3 DNA follows: TGTGCCTGGGACCCAGGGGTTAATGAAAAACTGTTTTTT. Combining the CDR3 with reference TRBV30 and TRBJ1-4 gives the whole variable domain SQTIHQWPATLVQPVGSPLSLECTVEGTSNPNLYWYRQAAGRGLQLLFYSVGIGQISSEVPQNLSASRPQDRQFILSSKKLLLSDSGFYLCAWDPGVNEKLFFGSGTQLSVL.

This clone appeared a single time. V usage is TRBV5-1 and J usage is TRBJ2-5; D might be TRBD2 (6 bases). The CDR3 extends over 15 amino acids. Germline V CDR1 and CDR2: SGHRS, YFSETQ. V dropped 6 bases and J dropped 2 bases, with 17 bases sitting between them. The CDR3 DNA is TGCGCCAGCAACCTTGCGGGACCTCGGCAAGAGACCCAGTACTTC. Protein product: CASNLAGPRQETQYF.

This chain connects TRBV5-1 to TRBJ2-2, with 7 nucleotides matching TRBD1. The V gene's germline CDR1 is SGHRS and CDR2 YFSETQ. The CDR3 has 15 amino acids. Trimming at V came to 4 bases and at J to 2 bases, leaving 5 bases not matched to a gene. The CDR3 loop is CASSRRQGNTGELFF. In nucleotides, the CDR3 is TGCGCCAGCAGCCGGAGACAGGGAAACACCGGGGAGCTGTTTTTT.

The V call is TRBV5-4, the J call TRBJ1-1; D remains unclear. Trimming took 0 bases from V and 1 from J, leaving 13 bases between them. Germline V gene lookup returns CDR1 SGHNT and CDR2 YYREEE (reference sequence). The CDR3 has 16 amino acids. In DNA form, the CDR3 reads TGTGCCAGCAGCTTGGATGGGCTAGAGGGGAACACTGAAGCTTTCTTT. As protein: CASSLDGLEGNTEAFF.

In its sample, this clone was seen a few times. The chain uses TRBV11-1 and TRBJ1-1; 11 bases fit TRBD1. V trimming: 5 bases; J trimming: 11 bases; junction bases outside the gene matches: 10. This CDR3 comprises 14 residues. The germline gives CDR1 SGHAT, CDR2 FQDESV (reference sequence). CDR3 nucleotide sequence: TGTGCCAGCAGCACCGGGACAGGGGGAAGTACGGCTTTCTTT. This gives the protein CASSTGTGGSTAFF.

The CDR3 region is CASSRRSSGEQFF. In nucleotides, the CDR3 is TGTGCCAGCAGCCGCCGCTCTAGCGGCGAGCAGTTCTTC. This rearrangement joins TRBV27 to TRBJ2-1; 7 bases match TRBD2. The CDR3 has 13 amino acids. Germline V gene sequence: CDR1 MNHEY, CDR2 SMNVEV (reference sequence). The V and J ends lost 6 bases and 10 bases, in that order; junction bases with no gene match: 9.

The chain combines TRBV7-9 with TRBJ1-1, with D maybe TRBD1 (6 bases). In germline, CDR1 is SEHNR, CDR2 FQNEAQ (reference sequence). The V and J ends lost 4 bases and 0 bases respectively, with 15 bases between them. This CDR3 is built from 16 residues. CDR3 sequence reads: CASSSVQGPLNTEAFF. Written as DNA, the CDR3 is TGTGCCAGCAGCTCCGTACAGGGTCCCTTGAACACTGAAGCTTTCTTT.

The CDR3: CASSTPSVNIQYF. CDR3 bases: TGTGCCAGCAGTACGCCATCAGTAAACATTCAGTACTTC. This chain joins TRBV27 and TRBJ2-4; D not resolved. V lost 5 bases, J lost 6 bases, and 11 bases lay in between. From germline, CDR1 is MNHEY and CDR2 SMNVEV (reference sequence). The CDR3 is made up of 13 amino acids.

CDR3 sequence: CASSPPAGRPSSYEQYF. The CDR3 DNA sequence: TGTGCCAGCAGCCCCCCCGCTGGCAGGCCGAGCTCCTACGAGCAGTACTTC. This chain joins TRBV7-9 and TRBJ2-7; D gene unclear. With 5 bases removed from V and 0 bases from J, the gap between germline ends came to 20 bases. Per germline, CDR1 SEHNR and CDR2 FQNEAQ (reference sequence). CDR3 size: 17 residues.

The chain carries TRBV15 and TRBJ1-5; 10 bases line up with TRBD1. Trimming cost V 3 bases and J 2 bases; bases outside gene matches: 1. CDR1 LNHNV and CDR2 YYDKDF come from the germline V gene (reference sequence). The CDR3 contains 15 residues. CDR3 sequence reads: CATSSGTGGNQPQHF. The CDR3, as DNA: TGTGCCACCAGCAGCGGGACAGGGGGCAATCAGCCCCAGCATTTT.

J is TRBJ1-5 and V is TRBV7-9; 8 bases fit TRBD1. Germline V gives CDR1 SEHNR, CDR2 FQNEAQ (reference sequence). The CDR3 is 15 amino acids. Unmatched junction bases numbered 8, after V lost 2 bases and J lost 8 bases. CDR3 amino acids: CASSLSAGGNEPQHF. Here the CDR3 DNA reads TGTGCCAGCAGCTTATCGGCAGGGGGCAACGAGCCCCAGCATTTT.

This clone showed up just a few times. This chain joins TRBV5-4 and TRBJ2-2; 7 bases align to TRBD2. In germline, CDR1 is SGHNT, CDR2 YYREEE (reference sequence). The CDR3 sequence is 16 residues long. The V and J ends lost 0 bases and 6 bases, in that order; junction bases with no gene match: 8. The CDR3 nucleotides read TGTGCCAGCAGCTTGGATGGCGGGGGTATCCCCGGGGAGCTGTTTTTT. Translating gives CASSLDGGGIPGELFF.

This chain uses TRBV9 with TRBJ1-3, with D possibly matching TRBD1 (6 bases). The germline V gene has CDR1 SGDLS and CDR2 YYNGEE. The CDR3 length is 15 residues. V was pared by 3 bases and J by 0 bases, with 10 bases between. CDR3 coding DNA: TGTGCCAGCAGCGATGGGACACTCTCTGGAAACACCATATATTTT. Translation: CASSDGTLSGNTIYF. Based on the CDR3 plus reference TRBV9 and TRBJ1-3, the full variable domain is DSGVTQTPKHLITATGQRVTLRCSPRSGDLSVYWYQQSLDQGLQFLIQYYNGEERAKGNILERFSAQQFPDLHSELNLSSLELGDSALYFCASSDGTLSGNTIYFGEGSWLTVV.

The rearrangement uses TRBV7-2 and TRBJ2-1, with TRBD2 as a possible D gene (6 bases). This CDR3 is built from 19 residues. From germline, CDR1 is SGHTA and CDR2 FQGNSA. V was clipped by 0 bases and J by 4 bases, with 22 bases between them. The CDR3 sequence: CASSLAGVGAGSVYNEQFF. CDR3 DNA: TGTGCCAGCAGCTTAGCAGGGGTAGGGGCGGGAAGTGTATACAATGAGCAGTTCTTC.

This chain links TRBV12-1 with TRBJ2-1; no check of the table's D call, TRBD2, against the DNA was made. TRBV12-1 is designated a pseudogene. The CDR3 has 18 amino acids. The CDR3 region has the DNA TGTGCCATATGCGGACTAGCGGGAGGCTCATACTCCTACAATGAGCAGTTCTTC. This gives the protein CAICGLAGGSYSYNEQFF.